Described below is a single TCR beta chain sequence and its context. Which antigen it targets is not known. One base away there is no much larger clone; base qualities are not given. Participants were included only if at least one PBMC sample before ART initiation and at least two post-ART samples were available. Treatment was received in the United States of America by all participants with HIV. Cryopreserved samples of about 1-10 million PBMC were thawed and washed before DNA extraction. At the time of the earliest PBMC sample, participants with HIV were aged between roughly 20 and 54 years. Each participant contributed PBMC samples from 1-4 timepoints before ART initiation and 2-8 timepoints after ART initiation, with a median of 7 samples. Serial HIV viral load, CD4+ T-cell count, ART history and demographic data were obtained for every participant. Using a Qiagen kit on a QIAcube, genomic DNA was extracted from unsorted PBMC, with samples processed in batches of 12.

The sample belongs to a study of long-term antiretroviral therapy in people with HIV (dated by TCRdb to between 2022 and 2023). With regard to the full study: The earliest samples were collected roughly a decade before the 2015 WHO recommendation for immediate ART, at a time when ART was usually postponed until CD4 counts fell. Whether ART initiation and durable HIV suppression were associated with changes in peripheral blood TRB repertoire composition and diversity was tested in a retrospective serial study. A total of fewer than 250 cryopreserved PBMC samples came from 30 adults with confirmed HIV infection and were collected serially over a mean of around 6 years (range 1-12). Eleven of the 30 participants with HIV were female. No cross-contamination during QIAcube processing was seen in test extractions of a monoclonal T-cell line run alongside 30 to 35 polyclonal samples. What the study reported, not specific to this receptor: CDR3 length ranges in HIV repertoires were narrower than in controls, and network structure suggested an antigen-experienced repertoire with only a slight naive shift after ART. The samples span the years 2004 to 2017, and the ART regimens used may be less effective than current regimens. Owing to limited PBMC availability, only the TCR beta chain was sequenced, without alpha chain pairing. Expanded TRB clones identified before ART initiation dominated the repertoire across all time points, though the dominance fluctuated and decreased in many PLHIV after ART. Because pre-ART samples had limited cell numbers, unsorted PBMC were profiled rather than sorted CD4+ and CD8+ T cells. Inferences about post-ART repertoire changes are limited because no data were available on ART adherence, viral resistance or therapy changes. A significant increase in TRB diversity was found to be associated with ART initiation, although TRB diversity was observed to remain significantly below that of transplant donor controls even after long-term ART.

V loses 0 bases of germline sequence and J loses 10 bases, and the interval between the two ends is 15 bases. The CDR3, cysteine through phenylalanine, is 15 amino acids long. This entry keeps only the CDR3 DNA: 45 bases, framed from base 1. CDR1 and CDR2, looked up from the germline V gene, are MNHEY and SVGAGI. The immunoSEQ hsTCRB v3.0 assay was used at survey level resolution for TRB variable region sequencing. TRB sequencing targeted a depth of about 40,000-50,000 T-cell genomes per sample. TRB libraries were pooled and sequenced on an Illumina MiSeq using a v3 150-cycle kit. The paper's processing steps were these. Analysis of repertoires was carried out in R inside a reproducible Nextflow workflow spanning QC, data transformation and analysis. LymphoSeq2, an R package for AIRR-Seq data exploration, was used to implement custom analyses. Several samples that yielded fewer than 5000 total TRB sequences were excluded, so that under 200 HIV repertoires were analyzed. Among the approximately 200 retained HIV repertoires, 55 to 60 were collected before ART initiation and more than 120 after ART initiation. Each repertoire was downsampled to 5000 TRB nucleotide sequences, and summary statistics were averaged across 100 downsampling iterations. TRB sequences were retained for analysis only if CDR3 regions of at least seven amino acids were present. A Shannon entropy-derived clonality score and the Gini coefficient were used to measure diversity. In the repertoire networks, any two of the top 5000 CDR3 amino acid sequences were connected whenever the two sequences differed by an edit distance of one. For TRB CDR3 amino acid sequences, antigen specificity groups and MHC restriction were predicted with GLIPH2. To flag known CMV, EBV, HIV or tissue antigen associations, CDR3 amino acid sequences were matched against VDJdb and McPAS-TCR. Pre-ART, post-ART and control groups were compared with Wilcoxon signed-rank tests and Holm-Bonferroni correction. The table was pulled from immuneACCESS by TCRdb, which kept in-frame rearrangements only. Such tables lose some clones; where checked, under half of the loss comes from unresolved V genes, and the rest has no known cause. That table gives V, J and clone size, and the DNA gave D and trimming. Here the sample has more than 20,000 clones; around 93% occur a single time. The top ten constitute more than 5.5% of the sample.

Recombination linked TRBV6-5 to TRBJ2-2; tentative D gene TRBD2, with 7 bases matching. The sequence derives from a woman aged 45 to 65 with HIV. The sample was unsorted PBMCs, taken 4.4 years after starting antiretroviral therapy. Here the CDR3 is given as CASSYSPGGGVELFF. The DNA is TGTGCCAGCAGTTACTCGCCGGGGGGCGGGGTGGAGCTGTTTTTT.